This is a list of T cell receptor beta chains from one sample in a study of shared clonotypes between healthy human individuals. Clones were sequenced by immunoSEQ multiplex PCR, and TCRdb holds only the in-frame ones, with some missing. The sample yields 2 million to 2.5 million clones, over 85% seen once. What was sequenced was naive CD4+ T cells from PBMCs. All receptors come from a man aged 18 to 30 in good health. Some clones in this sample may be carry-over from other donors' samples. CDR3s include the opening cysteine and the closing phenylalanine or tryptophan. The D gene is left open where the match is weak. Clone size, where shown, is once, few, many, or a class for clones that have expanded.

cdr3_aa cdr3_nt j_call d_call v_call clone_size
CASSLEPSGREAYNEQFF TGTGCCAGCAGCTTAGAGCCTAGCGGGAGGGAGGCCTACAATGAGCAGTTCTTC TRBJ2-1 TRBD2 TRBV7-7 -
CASSSHGPGTDTQYF TGTGCCAGCAGCTCCCACGGCCCGGGCACAGATACGCAGTATTTT TRBJ2-3 - TRBV6-5 -
CAIRPPGQCRF TGTGCCATCAGACCACCGGGACAATGTCGCTTC TRBJ2-7 - TRBV10-3 -
CASSILGTKVNTEAFF TGTGCCAGTAGTATTCTGGGGACGAAGGTGAACACTGAAGCTTTCTTT TRBJ1-1 - TRBV19 -
CASSPQTASTDTQYF TGTGCCAGCAGCCCGCAGACAGCTAGCACAGATACGCAGTATTTT TRBJ2-3 - TRBV6-5 once
CASYRLAGSETQYF TGCGCCAGCTACCGACTAGCGGGAAGCGAGACCCAGTACTTC TRBJ2-5 TRBD2 TRBV5-1 -
CASSPSGANTEAFF TGTGCCAGCAGCCCCTCAGGGGCTAACACTGAAGCTTTCTTT TRBJ1-1 - TRBV7-2 -
CASSPDGGQANYGYTF TGTGCCAGCAGCCCCGACGGGGGACAGGCTAACTATGGCTACACCTTC TRBJ1-2 TRBD1 TRBV9 -
CASSMAVVPEVEFF TGCGCCAGCAGCATGGCAGTAGTGCCAGAGGTCGAGTTCTTC TRBJ2-1 - TRBV5-1 -
CATSSKLKETQYF TGTGCCACCAGCAGTAAGTTGAAAGAGACCCAGTACTTC TRBJ2-5 - TRBV15 -
CAITTDREDGYTF TGTGCCATCACCACAGACAGGGAGGATGGCTACACCTTC TRBJ1-2 TRBD1 TRBV10-3 -
CASRDGNTEAFF TGTGCCAGCAGGGATGGGAACACTGAAGCTTTCTTT TRBJ1-1 - TRBV28 -
CASSLNRATEAFF TGTGCCAGCAGTTTAAACAGGGCCACTGAAGCTTTCTTT TRBJ1-1 - TRBV27 -
CAIRQGAGELFF TGTGCCATCAGGCAGGGGGCCGGGGAGCTGTTTTTT TRBJ2-2 TRBD1 TRBV10-3 once
CATSRDPQSRNIQYF TGTGCCACCAGCAGAGATCCACAGAGTCGAAACATTCAGTACTTC TRBJ2-4 - TRBV15 once
CASSPTTNQPQHF TGCGCCAGCAGCCCTACTACCAACCAGCCCCAGCATTTT TRBJ1-5 - TRBV4-1 -
CASSFPGALNTEAFF TGTGCCAGCAGTTTTCCAGGGGCCCTGAACACTGAAGCTTTCTTT TRBJ1-1 - TRBV28 -
CAWEHGASGRRDTQYF TGTGCCTGGGAGCACGGGGCTAGCGGGAGGCGGGATACGCAGTATTTT TRBJ2-3 TRBD2 TRBV30 -
CASSQDRTGPYGYTF TGTGCCAGCAGCCAAGATCGGACAGGGCCTTATGGCTACACCTTC TRBJ1-2 TRBD1 TRBV14 -
CASSSSQGGDYEQYF TGTGCCAGCAGTTCCTCACAGGGTGGCGACTACGAGCAGTACTTC TRBJ2-7 - TRBV27 -
CASSLGLAGDTDTQYF TGCGCCAGCAGCCTCGGACTAGCGGGAGACACAGATACGCAGTATTTT TRBJ2-3 TRBD2 TRBV10-1 -
CASSYSGGTDTQYF TGTGCCAGCAGCTATAGCGGGGGCACAGATACGCAGTATTTT TRBJ2-3 TRBD2 TRBV11-3 once
CASSLQQPQETQYF TGCGCCAGCAGCTTGCAACAACCTCAAGAGACCCAGTACTTC TRBJ2-5 - TRBV5-1 -
CAISGTGDGYTF TGTGCCATCTCTGGGACAGGGGATGGCTACACCTTC TRBJ1-2 TRBD1 TRBV10-3 -
CASSPPGGLAKNIQYF TGTGCCAGCAGCCCCCCAGGAGGGTTGGCCAAAAACATTCAGTACTTC TRBJ2-4 - TRBV7-9 -
CASFSGGGNTEAFF TGTGCCAGCTTTTCAGGGGGCGGTAACACTGAAGCTTTCTTT TRBJ1-1 TRBD1 TRBV11-2 -
CASRAGAYNEQFF TGTGCCAGCCGAGCGGGAGCTTACAATGAGCAGTTCTTC TRBJ2-1 TRBD2 TRBV6-1 -
CASSLLGGTHNEQFF TGTGCCAGCAGTCTATTGGGGGGCACACACAATGAGCAGTTCTTC TRBJ2-1 - TRBV6-4 -
CASSLQTALYGYTF TGTGCCAGCAGCTTGCAGACAGCCCTCTATGGCTACACCTTC TRBJ1-2 - TRBV5-4 once
CASSLQGGTEAFF TGTGCCAGCAGCCTCCAGGGGGGGACTGAAGCTTTCTTT TRBJ1-1 TRBD1 TRBV7-9 -
CASSLWTGGGLTGGNTGELFF TGTGCCAGCAGTTTATGGACAGGTGGAGGCCTGACAGGGGGAAACACCGGGGAGCTGTTTTTT TRBJ2-2 TRBD1 TRBV28 -
CASSQEIGRLYTF TGCGCCAGCAGCCAAGAGATCGGCCGCCTCTACACCTTC TRBJ1-2 - TRBV4-1 once
CAWSVAVQADTQYF TGTGCCTGGAGTGTAGCGGTTCAGGCAGATACGCAGTATTTT TRBJ2-3 - TRBV30 -
CASLAGDFGPYEQYF TGTGCCAGCCTGGCAGGGGACTTTGGACCCTACGAGCAGTACTTC TRBJ2-7 - TRBV9 once
CASTTGEREAFF TGTGCCAGCACAACGGGGGAGAGGGAAGCTTTCTTT TRBJ1-1 - TRBV6-6 -
CASSLTGGGAFF TGTGCCAGCAGCTTAACGGGAGGCGGAGCTTTCTTT TRBJ1-1 - TRBV7-9 few
CASSLTRDSPYEQYF TGTGCCAGCAGCTTAACCCGGGACAGCCCCTACGAGCAGTACTTC TRBJ2-7 TRBD1 TRBV13 once
CASGHHSLRGSEQFF TGTGCTAGTGGTCACCACTCCCTTAGGGGCAGTGAGCAGTTCTTC TRBJ2-1 - TRBV12-5 -
CASSPTPGSREQYF TGTGCCAGCAGCCCTACCCCAGGGTCACGCGAGCAGTACTTC TRBJ2-7 - TRBV7-3 -
CASSEFGWDRGDGYTF TGTGCCAGCAGTGAATTTGGTTGGGACAGGGGAGATGGCTACACCTTC TRBJ1-2 TRBD1 TRBV25-1 once
CASSLLGSSYNEQFF TGTGCCAGCAGCTTATTGGGGAGCTCCTACAATGAGCAGTTCTTC TRBJ2-1 - TRBV7-9 -
CAWSVGVSGREGETQYF TGTGCCTGGAGTGTTGGGGTTAGCGGGAGAGAAGGAGAGACCCAGTACTTC TRBJ2-5 TRBD2 TRBV30 -
CASSSLIPDDGYTF TGTGCCAGCAGCTCATTGATCCCGGACGATGGCTACACCTTC TRBJ1-2 - TRBV5-4 -
CASSPLRGTVEQYF TGCGCCAGCAGCCCGCTCCGGGGGACCGTCGAGCAGTACTTC TRBJ2-7 - TRBV5-1 -
CASRSGQGLYEQYF TGTGCCAGCAGATCGGGACAGGGACTCTACGAGCAGTACTTC TRBJ2-7 TRBD1 TRBV28 -
CASSLVEGLPNTIYF TGTGCCAGCAGCTTAGTGGAAGGCCTCCCAAACACCATATATTTT TRBJ1-3 - TRBV7-2 -
CAIMGNTEAFF TGTGCCATCATGGGAAACACTGAAGCTTTCTTT TRBJ1-1 - TRBV10-3 few